The 20 T cell receptor beta chains below were found in one sample sequenced in a study of shared clonotypes between healthy human individuals. Repertoires were generated with immunoSEQ multiplex PCR, while TCRdb's copy carries only in-frame clones and drops some. The profile shows about 1 million clones, approximately 72% of them singletons. The specimen sequenced was memory CD4+ T cells sorted from blood. The subset here: CD45RA-negative fraction. These receptors were taken from a man aged 18 to 35 in good health.

This rearrangement joins TRBV2 to TRBJ1-2; a weak D match, TRBD1 (6 bases). The germline gives CDR1 SNHLY, CDR2 FYNNEI. This CDR3 has 15 residues. Trimming took off 0 bases at V and 5 bases at J, with 13 bases between the two ends. The CDR3: CASSEAAGRGYGYTF. CDR3 coding DNA: TGTGCCAGCAGTGAAGCGGCTGGCAGGGGATATGGCTACACCTTC. Together with reference TRBV2 and TRBJ1-2, the CDR3 gives the full variable domain: EPEVTQTPSHQVTQMGQEVILRCVPISNHLYFYWYRQILGQKVEFLVSFYNNEISEKSEIFDDQFSVERPDGSNFTLKIRSTKLEDSAMYFCASSEAAGRGYGYTFGSGTRLTVV.

The chain has TRBV27 and TRBJ2-3; D is perhaps TRBD2 (5 bases). There are 15 residues in the CDR3. V gave up 3 bases and J gave up 0 bases, with 10 bases separating them. Germline CDR1 is MNHEY and CDR2 is SMNVEV (reference sequence). CDR3 in DNA: TGTGCCAGCAGTTTGTGGCGGACTAGCACAGATACGCAGTATTTT. It translates to CASSLWRTSTDTQYF.

Only one count was recorded for this clone. V is TRBV4-1 and J is TRBJ2-1; the match to TRBD2 covers 7 bases. The CDR3 extends over 16 amino acids. Germline CDR1 is MGHRA and CDR2 is YSYEKL. Unmatched junction bases numbered 10, after V lost 4 bases and J lost 4 bases. The CDR3 sequence is CASSPRLADGYNEQFF. CDR3 coding DNA: TGCGCCAGCAGCCCCAGACTAGCCGACGGGTACAATGAGCAGTTCTTC.

This sequence joins TRBV9 and TRBJ2-7; the D gene is possibly TRBD2 (6 bases). V gave up 5 bases and J gave up 0 bases, with 15 bases separating them. CDR3 size: 15 residues. Germline CDR1 reads SGDLS; CDR2 reads YYNGEE. The CDR3 loop reads CASSQDGGSSYEQYF. CDR3 bases: TGTGCCAGCAGTCAAGACGGAGGGAGCTCCTACGAGCAGTACTTC.

The chain joins TRBV5-8 to TRBJ2-2; no definite D call. This CDR3 has 16 amino acids. Germline V lookup: CDR1 SGHTS, CDR2 YDEGEE. Trimming pared 0 bases from V and 4 bases from J, leaving 13 bases between. CDR3 in DNA: TGTGCCAGCAGCTTGGGACAAATCGGTGGCACCGGGGAGCTGTTTTTT. This codes for CASSLGQIGGTGELFF.

This sequence joins TRBV2 and TRBJ2-3; D is unresolved. Between the trimmed V and J ends, which lost 1 base and 4 bases, there was a span of 18 bases. Per germline, CDR1 SNHLY and CDR2 FYNNEI. This CDR3 spans 17 amino acids. DNA of the CDR3: TGTGCCAGCAGTGAAGGGTTCCAGCCCAGGAGAGCAGATACGCAGTATTTT. The encoded protein is CASSEGFQPRRADTQYF.

V gene TRBV7-9 combines with J gene TRBJ1-6, with a tentative D call TRBD1 (6 bases). V lost 3 bases and J lost 4, with 19 bases in between. Per germline, CDR1 SEHNR and CDR2 FQNEAQ (reference sequence). CDR3 length: 18 amino acids. DNA for the CDR3: TGTGCCAGCAGCTTCGTGGCAGGGGAAAGTCTGTATAATTCACCCCTCCACTTT. This encodes CASSFVAGESLYNSPLHF.

V is TRBV7-2 and J is TRBJ1-3; D is ambiguous. This CDR3 region has 15 residues. V was clipped by 5 bases and J by 0 bases, with 11 bases between them. Germline values: CDR1 SGHTA, CDR2 FQGNSA. In nucleotides, the CDR3 is TGTGCCAGCAGCACCCGACACAGCTCTGGAAACACCATATATTTT. This sequence encodes CASSTRHSSGNTIYF.

CDR3 nucleotide sequence: TGCGCCAGCAGCTTGGTGGGGGGCTCTACTAATGAAAAACTGTTTTTT. Translated, it gives CASSLVGGSTNEKLFF. This sequence joins TRBV5-1 and TRBJ1-4, with a tentative D call TRBD1 (6 bases). V lost 0 bases and J lost 2, with 11 bases in between. CDR1 and CDR2 from the germline V gene are SGHRS and YFSETQ. The CDR3 has 16 residues.

This sequence joins TRBV6-5 and TRBJ2-5; the match to TRBD2 covers 7 bases. In germline, CDR1 is MNHEY, CDR2 SVGAGI. J gave up 3 bases and V 0 bases, and 1 base lay outside the gene matches. The CDR3 has 14 residues. The CDR3, as DNA: TGTGCCAGCAGTTACTCGGGGGGGGAAGAGACCCAGTACTTC. Protein product: CASSYSGGEETQYF.

The chain has TRBV10-2 and TRBJ2-2; TRBD2 agrees at 8 bases. V lost 4 bases to trimming and J lost 1 base; unmatched junction nucleotides: 5. This CDR3 spans 16 amino acids. Germline V gene sequence: CDR1 WSHSY, CDR2 SAAADI. The CDR3 loop is CASSGAAGGNTGELFF. The CDR3 DNA sequence: TGCGCCAGCAGTGGGGCGGCGGGAGGGAACACCGGGGAGCTGTTTTTT.

J is TRBJ1-4 and V is TRBV25-1, with 9 bases aligning to TRBD1. CDR3 length: 16 amino acids. V lost 2 bases, J lost 7 bases, and 8 bases stayed unmatched. Per the germline V gene, CDR1 is MGHDK and CDR2 is SYGVNS. The CDR3, as DNA: TGTGCCAGCAGTGAACTAACAGGGGGCAGGATTGAAAAACTGTTTTTT. Protein sequence: CASSELTGGRIEKLFF.

This rearrangement joins TRBV6-1 to TRBJ2-7; TRBD2 is a possible D gene (6 bases). Germline CDR1 MNHNS, CDR2 SASEGT. With 6 bases removed from V and 5 bases from J, the gap between germline ends came to 17 bases. This CDR3 spans 14 amino acids. In DNA, the CDR3 is TGTGCCAGCAGAATTAGGGACCGGGGGAACGAGCAGTACTTC. As protein: CASRIRDRGNEQYF.

V is TRBV5-1 and J is TRBJ1-1; a possible D gene is TRBD1 (6 bases). Germline V CDR1 and CDR2: SGHRS, YFSETQ. CDR3 size: 16 residues. V lost 0 bases, J lost 3 bases, and 15 bases lay in between. The CDR3 coding sequence is TGCGCCAGCAGCTTGGAACCTGTAGGGGGGGACACTGAAGCTTTCTTT. Residues: CASSLEPVGGDTEAFF.

Note on this clone: Other DNA variants within this sample encode the same CDR3. The chain links TRBV5-1 to TRBJ2-7; D uncertain. The CDR3 contains 11 residues. CDR1 and CDR2 (germline): SGHRS, YFSETQ. Trimming shortened V by 0 bases and J by 7 bases, and 5 bases separated the two germline ends. The CDR3 region is CASSLGGEQYF. The CDR3 DNA sequence: TGCGCCAGCAGCTTGGGGGGAGAGCAGTACTTC.

The V call is TRBV11-2, the J call TRBJ2-5; possibly TRBD2 for D (6 bases). V lost 6 bases, J lost 6 bases, and 17 bases lay in between. CDR3 length: 14 residues. Germline-derived CDR1 and CDR2 are SGHAT and FQNNGV. The CDR3 region has the DNA TGTGCCAGCAGTCTATCCACTAGCACAAAGACCCAGTACTTC. The encoded protein is CASSLSTSTKTQYF.

The chain employs TRBV28 and TRBJ2-2; D is perhaps TRBD2 (5 bases). The length of the CDR3 is 14 residues. The germline V gene has CDR1 MDHEN and CDR2 SYDVKM. Deletions cut 3 bases from V and 2 bases from J, with 7 bases between. The CDR3 reads CASSFPGNTGELFF. Here the CDR3 DNA reads TGTGCCAGCAGTTTTCCGGGAAACACCGGGGAGCTGTTTTTT.

The chain joins TRBV5-4 to TRBJ2-2; the match to TRBD2 covers 7 bases. Germline V gene sequence: CDR1 SGHNT, CDR2 YYREEE (reference sequence). V shed 0 bases and J 1 base; nucleotides not matched to a gene: 3. This CDR3 has 16 amino acids. The CDR3 loop is CASSLAGGRNTGELFF. The DNA for the CDR3 is TGTGCCAGCAGCTTGGCCGGGGGGAGGAACACCGGGGAGCTGTTTTTT.

Worth noting for this clone: This same CDR3 is encoded by further DNA sequences in the sample. V is TRBV5-1 and J is TRBJ2-3, with D tentatively TRBD1 or TRBD2 (6 bases each). The germline CDR1 and CDR2 sequences are SGHRS and YFSETQ. The CDR3 is made up of 14 amino acids. Trimming took 2 bases from V and 0 from J, leaving 7 bases between them. This CDR3 reads CASSFGGSTDTQYF. The CDR3 DNA reads TGCGCCAGCAGCTTCGGGGGCAGCACAGATACGCAGTATTTT.

The rearrangement links TRBV11-2 to TRBJ2-7, with 7 bases matching TRBD2. The CDR3 runs 14 residues. CDR1 and CDR2 (germline): SGHAT, FQNNGV. Trimming removed 4 bases from V and 7 bases from J; junction bases left unmatched: 10. Here the CDR3 DNA reads TGTGCCAGCAGCTCACCGGGAGGCCAGGCAGAGCAGTACTTC. Translated: CASSSPGGQAEQYF.